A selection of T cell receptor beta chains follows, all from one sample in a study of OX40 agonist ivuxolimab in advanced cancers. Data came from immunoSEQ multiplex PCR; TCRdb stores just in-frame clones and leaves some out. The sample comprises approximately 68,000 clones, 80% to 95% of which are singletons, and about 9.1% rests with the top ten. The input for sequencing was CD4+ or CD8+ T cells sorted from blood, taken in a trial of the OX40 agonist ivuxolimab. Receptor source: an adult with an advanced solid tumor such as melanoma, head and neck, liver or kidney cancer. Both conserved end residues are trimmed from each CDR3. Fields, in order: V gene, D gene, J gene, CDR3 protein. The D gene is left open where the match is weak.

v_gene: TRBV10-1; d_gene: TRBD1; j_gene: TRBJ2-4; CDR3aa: ASRTGGTNIQY
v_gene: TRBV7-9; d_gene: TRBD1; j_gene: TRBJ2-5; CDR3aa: ASSPDRWETQY
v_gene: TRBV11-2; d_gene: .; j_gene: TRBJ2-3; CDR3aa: ASSFGTQY
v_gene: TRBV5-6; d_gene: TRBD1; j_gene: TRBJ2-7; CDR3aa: ASSGTGTYEQY
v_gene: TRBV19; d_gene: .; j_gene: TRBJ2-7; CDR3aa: ASSPATSSYEQY
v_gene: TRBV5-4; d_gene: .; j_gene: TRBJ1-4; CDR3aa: ASHNGQEATNEKLF
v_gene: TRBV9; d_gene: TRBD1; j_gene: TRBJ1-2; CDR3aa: ASSLNRDRGYGYT
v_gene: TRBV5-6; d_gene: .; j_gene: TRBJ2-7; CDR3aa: ASLQGPGSYEQC
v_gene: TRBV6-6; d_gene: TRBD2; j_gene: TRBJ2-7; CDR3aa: ASSSPGLAGYEQY
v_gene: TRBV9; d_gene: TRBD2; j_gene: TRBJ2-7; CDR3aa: ASSVVAGEGYEQY
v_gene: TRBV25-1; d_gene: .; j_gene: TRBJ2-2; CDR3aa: ASTRGSWEGVGGELF
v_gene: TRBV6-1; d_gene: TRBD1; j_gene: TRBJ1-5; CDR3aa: ASSEVRDSNQPQH
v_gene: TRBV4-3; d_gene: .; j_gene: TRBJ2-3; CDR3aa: ASSQDTGGVTDTQY
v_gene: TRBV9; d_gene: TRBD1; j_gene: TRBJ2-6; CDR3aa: ASSVEGDRSSGANVLT
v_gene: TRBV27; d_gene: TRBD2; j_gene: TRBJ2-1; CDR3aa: ASSVSSGGIYNEQF
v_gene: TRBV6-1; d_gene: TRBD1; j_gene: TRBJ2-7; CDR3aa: ASSARQGAYGAGYEQY
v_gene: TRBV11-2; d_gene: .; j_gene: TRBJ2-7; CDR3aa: ASSLGHSQYEQY
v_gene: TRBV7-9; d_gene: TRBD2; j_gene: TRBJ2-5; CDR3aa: ASSEGTSGGPNQETQY
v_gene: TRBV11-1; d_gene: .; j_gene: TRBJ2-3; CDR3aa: ASSSGQITDTQY
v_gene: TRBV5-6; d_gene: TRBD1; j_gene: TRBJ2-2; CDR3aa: ASSFGTGVLSGELF
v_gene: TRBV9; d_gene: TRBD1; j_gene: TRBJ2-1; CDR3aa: ASSGPPGQGSNEQF
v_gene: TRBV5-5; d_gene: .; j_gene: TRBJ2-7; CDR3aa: ASSLKVGRPHEQY
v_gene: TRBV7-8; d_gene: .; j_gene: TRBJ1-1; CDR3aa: ASSTSVPNMNTEAF
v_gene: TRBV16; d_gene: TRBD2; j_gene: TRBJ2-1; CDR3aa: ASSQFGGAVNEQF
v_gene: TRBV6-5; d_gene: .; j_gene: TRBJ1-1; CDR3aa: ASSPRTAMNTEAF
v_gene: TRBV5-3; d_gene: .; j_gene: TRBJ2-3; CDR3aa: ARSSARTPSTDTQY
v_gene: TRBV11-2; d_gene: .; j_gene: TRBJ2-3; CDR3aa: ASSLTGSSTDTQY
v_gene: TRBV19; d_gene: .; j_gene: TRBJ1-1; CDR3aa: ASHDGTEAF
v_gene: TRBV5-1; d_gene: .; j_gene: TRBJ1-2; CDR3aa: ASRQDTNYGYT
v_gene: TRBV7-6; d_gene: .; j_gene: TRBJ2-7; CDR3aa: ASGGGGSYEQY
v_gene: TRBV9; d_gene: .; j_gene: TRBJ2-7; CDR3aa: ASSANPGAYEQY
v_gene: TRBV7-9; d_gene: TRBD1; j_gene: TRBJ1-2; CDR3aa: ASRSDRADGYT